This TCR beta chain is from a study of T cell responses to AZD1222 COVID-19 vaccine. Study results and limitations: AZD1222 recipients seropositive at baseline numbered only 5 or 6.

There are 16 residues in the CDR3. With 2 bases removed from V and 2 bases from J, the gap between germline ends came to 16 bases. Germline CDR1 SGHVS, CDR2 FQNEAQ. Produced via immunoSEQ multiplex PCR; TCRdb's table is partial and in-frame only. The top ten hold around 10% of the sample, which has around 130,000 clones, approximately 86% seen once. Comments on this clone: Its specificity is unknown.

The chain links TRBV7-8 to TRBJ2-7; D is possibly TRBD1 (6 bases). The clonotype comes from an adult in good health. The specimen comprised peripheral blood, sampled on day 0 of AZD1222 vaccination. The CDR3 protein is CASSLSNRVIAYEQYF. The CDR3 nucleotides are TGTGCCAGCAGCTTATCGAACAGGGTGATAGCCTACGAGCAGTACTTC.